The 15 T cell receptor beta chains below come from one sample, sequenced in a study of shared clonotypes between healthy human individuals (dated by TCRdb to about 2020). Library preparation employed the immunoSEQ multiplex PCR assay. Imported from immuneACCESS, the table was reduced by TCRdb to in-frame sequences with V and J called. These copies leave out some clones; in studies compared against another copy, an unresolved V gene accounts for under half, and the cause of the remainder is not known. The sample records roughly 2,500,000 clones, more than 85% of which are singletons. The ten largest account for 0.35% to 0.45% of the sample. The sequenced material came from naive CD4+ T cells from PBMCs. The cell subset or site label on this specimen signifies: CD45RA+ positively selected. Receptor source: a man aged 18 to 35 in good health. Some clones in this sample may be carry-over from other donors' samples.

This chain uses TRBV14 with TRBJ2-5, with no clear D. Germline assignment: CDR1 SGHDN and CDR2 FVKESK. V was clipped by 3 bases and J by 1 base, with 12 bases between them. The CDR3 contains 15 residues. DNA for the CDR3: TGTGCCAGCAGCCAGACAAGGGCGTCCCAAGAGACCCAGTACTTC. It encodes CASSQTRASQETQYF. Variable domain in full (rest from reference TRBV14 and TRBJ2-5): EAGVTQFPSHSVIEKGQTVTLRCDPISGHDNLYWYRRVMGKEIKFLLHFVKESKQDESGMPNNRFLAERTGGTYSTLKVQPAELEDSGVYFCASSQTRASQETQYFGPGTRLLVL.

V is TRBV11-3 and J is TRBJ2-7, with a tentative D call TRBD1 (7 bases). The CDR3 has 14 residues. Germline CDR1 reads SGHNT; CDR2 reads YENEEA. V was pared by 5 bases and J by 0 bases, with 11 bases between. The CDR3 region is CASSRRDSSYEQYF. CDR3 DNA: TGTGCCAGCAGCCGGAGGGACAGCTCCTACGAGCAGTACTTC. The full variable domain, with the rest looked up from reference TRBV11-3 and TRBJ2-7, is EAGVVQSPRYKIIEKKQPVAFWCNPISGHNTLYWYLQNLGQGPELLIRYENEEAVDDSQLPKDRFSAERLKGVDSTLKIQPAELGDSAVYLCASSRRDSSYEQYFGPGTRLTVT.

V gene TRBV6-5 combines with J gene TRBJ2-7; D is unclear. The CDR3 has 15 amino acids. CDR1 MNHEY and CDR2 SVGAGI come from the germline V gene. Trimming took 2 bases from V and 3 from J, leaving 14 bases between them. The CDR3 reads CASSYLPGSIYEQYF. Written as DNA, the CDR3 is TGTGCCAGCAGTTACCTCCCTGGGTCTATCTACGAGCAGTACTTC.

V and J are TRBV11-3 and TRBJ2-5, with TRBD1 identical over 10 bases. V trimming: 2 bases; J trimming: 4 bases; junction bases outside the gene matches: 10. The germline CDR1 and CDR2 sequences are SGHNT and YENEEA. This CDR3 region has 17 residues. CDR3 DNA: TGTGCCAGCAGCTTAAGGGGCGGGACAGGGGTTAGAGAGACCCAGTACTTC. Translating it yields CASSLRGGTGVRETQYF.

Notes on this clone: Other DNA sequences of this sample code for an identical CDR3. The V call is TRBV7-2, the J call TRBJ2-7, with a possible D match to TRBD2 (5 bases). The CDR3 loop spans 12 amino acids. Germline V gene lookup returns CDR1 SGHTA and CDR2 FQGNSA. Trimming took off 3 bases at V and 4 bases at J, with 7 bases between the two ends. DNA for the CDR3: TGTGCCAGCAGCTTCACGGGATACGAGCAGTACTTC. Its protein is CASSFTGYEQYF.

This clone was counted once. CDR3 loop: CANAHRDSYEQYF. The DNA of the CDR3 is TGTGCCAACGCCCACAGGGACTCCTACGAGCAGTACTTC. The chain couples TRBV5-6 to TRBJ2-7; perhaps TRBD1 as D (6 bases). Trimming removed 9 bases at V and 0 bases at J, with 13 bases between. Germline V gene sequence: CDR1 SGHDT, CDR2 YYEEEE. The CDR3 extends over 13 amino acids. Full variable domain (rest looked up from reference TRBV5-6 and TRBJ2-7): DAGVTQSPTHLIKTRGQQVTLRCSPKSGHDTVSWYQQALGQGPQFIFQYYEEEERQRGNFPDRFSGHQFPNYSSELNVNALLLGDSALYLCANAHRDSYEQYFGPGTRLTVT.

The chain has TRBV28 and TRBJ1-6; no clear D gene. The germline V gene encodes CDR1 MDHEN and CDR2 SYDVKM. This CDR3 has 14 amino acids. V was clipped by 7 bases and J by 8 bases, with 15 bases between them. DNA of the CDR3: TGTGCCAGCAACCCCCCAGGAGATTATTCACCCCTCCACTTT. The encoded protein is CASNPPGDYSPLHF.

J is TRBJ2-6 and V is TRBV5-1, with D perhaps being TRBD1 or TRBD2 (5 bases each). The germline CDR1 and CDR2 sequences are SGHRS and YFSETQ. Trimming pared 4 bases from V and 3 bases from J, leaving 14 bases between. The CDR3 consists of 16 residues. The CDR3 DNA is TGCGCCAGCAGCAAAGAATCAGGGAGTGGGGCCAACGTCCTGACTTTC. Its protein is CASSKESGSGANVLTF. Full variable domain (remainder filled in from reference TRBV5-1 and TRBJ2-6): KAGVTQTPRYLIKTRGQQVTLSCSPISGHRSVSWYQQTPGQGLQFLFEYFSETQRNKGNFPGRFSGRQFSNSRSEMNVSTLELGDSALYLCASSKESGSGANVLTFGAGSRLTVL.

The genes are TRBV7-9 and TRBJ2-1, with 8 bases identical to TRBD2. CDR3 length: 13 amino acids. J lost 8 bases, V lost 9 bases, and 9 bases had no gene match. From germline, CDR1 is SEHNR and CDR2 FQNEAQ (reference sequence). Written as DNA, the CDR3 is TGTGCCAGGGGAAGCGGGAGTATCTATGAGCAGTTCTTC. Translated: CARGSGSIYEQFF.

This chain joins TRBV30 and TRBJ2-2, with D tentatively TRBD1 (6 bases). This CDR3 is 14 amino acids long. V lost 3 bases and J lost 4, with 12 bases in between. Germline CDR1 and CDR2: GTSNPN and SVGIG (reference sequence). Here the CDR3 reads CAWRQGKGTGELFF. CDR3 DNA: TGTGCCTGGAGACAGGGTAAAGGCACCGGGGAGCTGTTTTTT.

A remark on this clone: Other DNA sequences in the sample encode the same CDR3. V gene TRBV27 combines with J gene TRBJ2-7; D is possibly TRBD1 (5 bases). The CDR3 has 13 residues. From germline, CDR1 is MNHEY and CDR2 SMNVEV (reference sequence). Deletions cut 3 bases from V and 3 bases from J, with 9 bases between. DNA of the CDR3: TGTGCCAGCAGTTTGGGCAGGGTCTACGAGCAGTACTTC. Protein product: CASSLGRVYEQYF.

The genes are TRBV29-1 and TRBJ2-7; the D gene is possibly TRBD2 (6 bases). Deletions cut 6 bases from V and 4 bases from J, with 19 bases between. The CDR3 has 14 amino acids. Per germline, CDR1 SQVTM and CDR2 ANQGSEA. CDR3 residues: CSVGEVLVGYEQYF. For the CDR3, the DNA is TGCAGCGTGGGGGAGGTTCTTGTAGGGTACGAGCAGTACTTC.

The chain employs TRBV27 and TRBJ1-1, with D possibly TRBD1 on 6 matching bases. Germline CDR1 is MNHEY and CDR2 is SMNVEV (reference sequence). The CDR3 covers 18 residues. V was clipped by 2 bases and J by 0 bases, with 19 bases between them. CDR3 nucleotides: TGTGCCAGCAGTTTAAGGTTTTTTCAGGGGCCCATGAACACTGAAGCTTTCTTT. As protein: CASSLRFFQGPMNTEAFF.

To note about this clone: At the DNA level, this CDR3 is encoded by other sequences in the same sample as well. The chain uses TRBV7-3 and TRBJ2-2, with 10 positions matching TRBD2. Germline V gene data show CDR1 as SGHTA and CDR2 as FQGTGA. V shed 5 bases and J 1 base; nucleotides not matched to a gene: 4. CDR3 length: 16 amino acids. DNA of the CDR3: TGTGCCAGCAGCCCCCGACTAGCGGGGAACACCGGGGAGCTGTTTTTT. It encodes CASSPRLAGNTGELFF. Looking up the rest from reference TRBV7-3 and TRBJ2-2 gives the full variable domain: GAGVSQTPSNKVTEKGKYVELRCDPISGHTALYWYRQSLGQGPEFLIYFQGTGAADDSGLPNDRFFAVRPEGSVSTLKIQRTERGDSAVYLCASSPRLAGNTGELFFGEGSRLTVL.

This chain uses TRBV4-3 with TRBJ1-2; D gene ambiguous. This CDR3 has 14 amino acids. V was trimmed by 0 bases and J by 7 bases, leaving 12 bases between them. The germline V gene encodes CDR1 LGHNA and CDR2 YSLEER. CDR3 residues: CASSQELGGLGYTF. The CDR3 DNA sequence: TGCGCCAGCAGCCAAGAGTTAGGAGGGCTTGGCTACACCTTC.